This T cell receptor (beta chain) originates from a study of blood T cell repertoires in COVID-19. Across the study: Specimens from acute and convalescent COVID-19 originated in the United States, Italy and Spain. T cells, B-cell-depleted T cells, or PBMCs supplied cDNA or gDNA.

V lost 2 bases to trimming and J lost 8 bases, with 16 bases between them. The CDR3 is 14 amino acids. Germline CDR1 is SGHKS and CDR2 is YYEKEE (reference sequence). The protocol was immunoSEQ multiplex PCR, while the TCRdb copy is restricted to in-frame clones and leaves out a portion. Here the sample spans around 200,000 clones, about nine tenths being singletons. The clonotype originates from a woman aged 45-65 years with acute or convalescent COVID-19. The chain combines TRBV5-5 with TRBJ1-2; the D is unclear. The sequenced sample was peripheral blood. Here the CDR3 DNA reads TGTGCCAGCAGCTTAGAGGGAAGGAGATACGGCTACACCTTC. Its protein is CASSLEGRRYGYTF.